These 20 T cell receptor beta chains were all obtained from the same sample, sequenced in a study of T-cell reconstitution after alpha-beta-depleted transplantation in children. Using unique molecular identifiers, the investigators prepared the TCRbeta library. TCRdb re-called the PCR reads with MiXCR, one entry per CDR3 protein. The table lists about 440,000 distinct CDR3 sequences, roughly two fifths of them singletons, with 25% to 30% in the top ten. The sample consisted of PBMCs, taken before TCRalphabeta/CD19-depleted stem cell transplant. Every receptor here comes from a girl aged 2 to 10 with aplastic anemia, due to receive a stem cell transplant.

The V and J genes are TRBV5-1 and TRBJ1-2; TRBD1 matches at 9 bases. CDR1 and CDR2 from the germline V gene are SGHRS and YFSETQ. V lost 4 bases, J lost 3 bases, and 4 bases stayed unmatched. The CDR3 sequence is 14 residues long. CDR3 in amino acids: CASSTRTGDYGYTF. CDR3 DNA sequence: TGCGCCAGCAGCACCCGGACAGGGGACTATGGCTACACCTTC.

This clonotype was observed many times. The genes are TRBV5-1 and TRBJ1-2, with TRBD1 identical over 7 bases. CDR3 length: 16 amino acids. CDR1 is SGHRS and CDR2 is YFSETQ in the germline V gene. V gave up 4 bases and J gave up 2 bases; unmatched junction bases: 11. CDR3 region: CASSPGTEGANYGYTF. The CDR3 bases are TGCGCCAGCAGCCCAGGGACAGAGGGTGCAAACTATGGCTACACCTTC. Full variable domain (missing parts from reference TRBV5-1 and TRBJ1-2): KAGVTQTPRYLIKTRGQQVTLSCSPISGHRSVSWYQQTPGQGLQFLFEYFSETQRNKGNFPGRFSGRQFSNSRSEMNVSTLELGDSALYLCASSPGTEGANYGYTFGSGTRLTVV.

V usage is TRBV20-1 and J usage is TRBJ2-7; D is possibly TRBD2 (5 bases). Germline V CDR1 and CDR2: DFQATT, SNEGSKA (reference sequence). V gave up 0 bases and J gave up 7 bases, with 16 bases separating them. The CDR3 runs to 14 residues. As DNA, the CDR3 is TGCAGTGCTAGAGATAGTATGGTAGCGTGGGAGCAGTACTTC. Its protein is CSARDSMVAWEQYF.

The rearrangement uses TRBV20-1 and TRBJ2-2; 8 bases match TRBD1. J gave up 6 bases and V 6 bases, and 12 bases lay outside the gene matches. The CDR3 extends over 15 amino acids. Germline V gene lookup returns CDR1 DFQATT and CDR2 SNEGSKA (reference sequence). CDR3 region: CSAPPGTGIAGELFF. The CDR3 region has the DNA TGCAGTGCCCCTCCCGGGACAGGTATCGCCGGGGAGCTGTTTTTT.

The chain has TRBV12-3 or TRBV12-4 and TRBJ1-3; weak D call: TRBD1 (5 bases). V lost 2 bases and J lost 9, with 20 bases in between. The length of the CDR3 is 16 residues. CDR3 region: CASSLSGTDVRGTIYF. CDR3 bases: TGTGCCAGCAGTTTAAGCGGGACCGACGTGCGGGGCACCATATATTTT.

The rearrangement uses TRBV24-1 and TRBJ2-7; D remains ambiguous. The CDR3 extends over 14 amino acids. Trimming shortened V by 3 bases and J by 4 bases, and 12 bases separated the two germline ends. Germline CDR1 KGHDR, CDR2 SFDVKD. The DNA of the CDR3 is TGTGCCACCAGTGATCCAGGACCGCCTTACGAGCAGTACTTC. Translation: CATSDPGPPYEQYF.

This clonotype was observed many times. The chain employs TRBV28 and TRBJ2-4; the match to TRBD1 covers 8 bases. V was pared by 6 bases and J by 4 bases, with 5 bases of the junction left unmatched. The germline gives CDR1 MDHEN, CDR2 SYDVKM. This CDR3 spans 14 amino acids. The DNA of the CDR3 is TGTGCCAGCAGCCCAGGGGGCTCAAAAAACATTCAGTACTTC. Protein product: CASSPGGSKNIQYF.

The V call is TRBV7-9, the J call TRBJ2-5; D assignment may be TRBD1 or TRBD2 (5 bases each). Germline lookup yields CDR1 SEHNR and CDR2 FQNEAQ (reference sequence). Trimming took off 4 bases at V and 5 bases at J, with 11 bases between the two ends. CDR3 length equals 13 residues. CDR3 loop: CASSSRGHETQYF. The CDR3 bases are TGTGCCAGCAGCTCGAGGGGCCACGAGACCCAGTACTTC.

This clonotype was counted many times. The chain joins TRBV12-3 or TRBV12-4 to TRBJ2-1; tentatively, D is TRBD1 or TRBD2 (5 bases each). The length of the CDR3 is 15 residues. V shed 7 bases and J shed 11 bases, with 24 bases lying between them. This CDR3 reads CASIVPRDPLRKQFF. The CDR3, as DNA: TGTGCCAGCATCGTACCCCGGGACCCGCTGAGAAAGCAGTTCTTC.

This clonotype was counted at least ten times. This chain uses TRBV12-3 or TRBV12-4 with TRBJ1-5; 7 positions match TRBD1. After removal of 3 bases from V and 4 bases from J, the junction contained 6 bases not matched to a gene. The CDR3 totals 15 residues. The CDR3 loop is CASSFGRQGNQPQHF. The CDR3 coding sequence is TGTGCCAGCAGTTTCGGGCGACAGGGTAATCAGCCCCAGCATTTT.

The J gene is TRBJ2-1, the V gene TRBV15; D is possibly TRBD2 (5 bases). CDR3 length: 15 amino acids. Germline values: CDR1 LNHNV, CDR2 YYDKDF (reference sequence). Trimming took 4 bases from V and 0 from J, leaving 10 bases between them. CDR3 DNA sequence: TGTGCCACCAGCACTGCCCGGGGCTCCTACAATGAGCAGTTCTTC. Its protein is CATSTARGSYNEQFF.

At least ten counts were recorded for this clonotype. The rearrangement links TRBV7-3 to TRBJ2-1, with unresolved D. The CDR3 is 14 residues long. CDR1 and CDR2 from the germline V gene are SGHTA and FQGTGA. V was trimmed by 2 bases and J by 5 bases, leaving 10 bases between them. CDR3 residues: CASSLSRGDNEQFF. CDR3 DNA sequence: TGTGCCAGCAGCTTATCCCGAGGTGACAATGAGCAGTTCTTC.

The gene calls are TRBV20-1 and TRBJ2-5; no firm D call. Trimming cost V 6 bases and J 4 bases, with 12 bases left between them. This CDR3 is 12 amino acids long. The germline gives CDR1 DFQATT, CDR2 SNEGSKA (reference sequence). CDR3 nucleotide sequence: TGCAGTGCCTTCGAGCCAGGAGAGACCCAGTACTTC. This translates into CSAFEPGETQYF.

The CDR3 sequence is CSVGQTSNQPQHF. The CDR3 nucleotides are TGCAGCGTCGGACAGACGAGCAATCAGCCCCAGCATTTT. This chain uses TRBV29-1 with TRBJ1-5; D might be TRBD1 (6 bases). Germline CDR1 SQVTM, CDR2 ANQGSEA. The V gene lost 6 bases and the J gene lost 1 base, with 10 bases spanning the gap. This CDR3 spans 13 amino acids.

This chain connects TRBV11-2 to TRBJ2-3; 10 bases are shared with TRBD1. Germline assignment: CDR1 SGHAT and CDR2 FQNNGV. This CDR3 spans 15 amino acids. The V gene end was trimmed by 5 bases and the J gene end by 4 bases; junction bases not matched to a gene: 6. The CDR3 here is CASSVGQGGADTQYF. As DNA, the CDR3 is TGTGCCAGCAGCGTTGGACAGGGGGGAGCAGATACGCAGTATTTT.

The sample holds many counts of this clonotype. This sequence joins TRBV12-3 or TRBV12-4 and TRBJ2-4; D tentatively fits TRBD1 or TRBD2 (5 bases each). The length of the CDR3 is 13 residues. Trimming removed 2 bases at V and 6 bases at J, with 8 bases between. The CDR3 DNA reads as TGTGCCAGCAGTTTAAATGGGGGAAACATTCAGTACTTC. Encoded protein: CASSLNGGNIQYF.

The gene calls are TRBV12-3 or TRBV12-4 and TRBJ2-1, with a weak D call TRBD2 (6 bases). This CDR3 spans 18 amino acids. V lost 4 bases, J lost 6 bases, and 25 bases lay in between. The CDR3 sequence is CASSSLPGRRYMGNEQFF. The DNA for the CDR3 is TGTGCCAGCAGTTCCCTCCCGGGGAGGCGGTATATGGGCAATGAGCAGTTCTTC.

This clonotype showed up just a few times. This sequence joins TRBV4-1 and TRBJ2-7; a weak D match, TRBD1 (7 bases). In germline, CDR1 is MGHRA, CDR2 YSYEKL. The CDR3 extends over 15 amino acids. With 1 base removed from V and 6 bases from J, the gap between germline ends came to 16 bases. The CDR3 DNA follows: TGCGCCAGCAGCCAAGTCCCAGGGGGGACCCGCGAGCAGTACTTC. Protein product: CASSQVPGGTREQYF.

The chain links TRBV7-2 to TRBJ2-3; TRBD2 might be the D (6 bases). V shed 6 bases and J shed 2 bases, with 12 bases lying between them. This CDR3 has 14 amino acids. Germline V gene sequence: CDR1 SGHTA, CDR2 FQGNSA. The CDR3 DNA reads as TGTGCCAGCAGTCTAGCGTTCACCACAGATACGCAGTATTTT. This gives the protein CASSLAFTTDTQYF.

At least ten counts were recorded for this clonotype. The genes are TRBV20-1 and TRBJ1-1; perhaps TRBD1 as D (5 bases). V was pared by 0 bases and J by 11 bases, with 16 bases between. The CDR3 has 13 residues. CDR1 is DFQATT and CDR2 is SNEGSKA in the germline V gene (reference sequence). This chain's CDR3 is CSARDPDSPGAFF. The CDR3 DNA is TGCAGTGCTAGAGATCCAGACAGCCCTGGGGCTTTCTTT.